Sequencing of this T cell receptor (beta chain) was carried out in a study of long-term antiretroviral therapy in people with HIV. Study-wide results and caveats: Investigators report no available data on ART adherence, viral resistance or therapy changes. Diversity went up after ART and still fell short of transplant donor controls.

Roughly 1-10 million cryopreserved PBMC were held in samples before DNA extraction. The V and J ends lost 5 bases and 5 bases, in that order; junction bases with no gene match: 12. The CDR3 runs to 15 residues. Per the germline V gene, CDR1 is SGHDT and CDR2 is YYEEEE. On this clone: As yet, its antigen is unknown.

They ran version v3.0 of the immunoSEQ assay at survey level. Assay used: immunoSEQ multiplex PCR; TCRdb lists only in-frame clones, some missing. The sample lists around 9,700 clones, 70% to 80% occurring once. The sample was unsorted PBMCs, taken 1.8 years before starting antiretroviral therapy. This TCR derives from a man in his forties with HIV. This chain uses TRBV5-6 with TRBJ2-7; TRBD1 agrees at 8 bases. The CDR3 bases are TGTGCCAGCAGTAAAACAGGGGGAGAAAGGAACGAGCAGTACTTC. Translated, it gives CASSKTGGERNEQYF.